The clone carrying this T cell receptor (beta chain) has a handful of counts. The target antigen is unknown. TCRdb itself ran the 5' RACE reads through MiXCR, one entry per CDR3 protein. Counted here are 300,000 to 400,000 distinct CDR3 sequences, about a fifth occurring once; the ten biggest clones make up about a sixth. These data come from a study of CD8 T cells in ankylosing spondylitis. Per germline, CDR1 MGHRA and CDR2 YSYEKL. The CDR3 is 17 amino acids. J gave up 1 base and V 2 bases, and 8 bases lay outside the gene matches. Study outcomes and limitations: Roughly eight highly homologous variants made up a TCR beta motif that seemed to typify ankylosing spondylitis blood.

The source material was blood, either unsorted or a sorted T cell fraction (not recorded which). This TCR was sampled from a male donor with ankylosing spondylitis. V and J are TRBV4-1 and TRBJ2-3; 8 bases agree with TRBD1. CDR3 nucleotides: TGCGCCAGCAGCCAATCGTCGACAGGGGTGGGCACAGATACGCAGTATTTT. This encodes CASSQSSTGVGTDTQYF.